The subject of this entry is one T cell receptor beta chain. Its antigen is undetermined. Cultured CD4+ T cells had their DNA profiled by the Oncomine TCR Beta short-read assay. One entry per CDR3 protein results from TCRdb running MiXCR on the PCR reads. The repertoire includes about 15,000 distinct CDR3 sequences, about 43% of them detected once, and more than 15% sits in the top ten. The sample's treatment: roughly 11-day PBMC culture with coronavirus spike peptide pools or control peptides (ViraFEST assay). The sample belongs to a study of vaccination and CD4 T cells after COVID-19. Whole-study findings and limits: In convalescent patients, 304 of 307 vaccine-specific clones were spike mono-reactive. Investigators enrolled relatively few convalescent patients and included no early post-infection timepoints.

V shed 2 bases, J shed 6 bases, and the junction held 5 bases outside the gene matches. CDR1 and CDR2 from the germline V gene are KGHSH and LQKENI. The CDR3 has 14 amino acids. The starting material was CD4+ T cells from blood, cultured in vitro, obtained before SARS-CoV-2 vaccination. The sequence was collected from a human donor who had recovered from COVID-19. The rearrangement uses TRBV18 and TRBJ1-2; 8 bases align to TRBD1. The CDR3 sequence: CASSPYRGSDGYTF. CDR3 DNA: TGTGCCAGCTCACCATACAGGGGGAGCGATGGCTACACCTTC.